Given below is one T cell receptor (beta chain) in context. Its antigen is unknown. The data originate from a study of T-cell memory formation after mild COVID-19. Overall study results and limits: Contracting CD4+ clones lay largely in CM and EM, with CD8+ ones residing in EMRA. The pre-infection memory compartment contained some responding clones, suggesting cross-reactive memory joined.

The CDR3 totals 13 residues. With 1 base removed from V and 7 bases from J, the gap between germline ends came to 11 bases. Germline CDR1 is SEHNR and CDR2 is FQNEAQ (reference sequence). TCRalpha and TCRbeta libraries used 5'RACE with constant-segment primers and UMIs. MiXCR, applied by TCRdb to the 5' RACE reads, yields one record per CDR3 protein. The sample shows roughly 510,000 distinct CDR3 sequences, around 15% of them seen only once. V usage is TRBV7-9 and J usage is TRBJ2-7; perhaps TRBD1 as D (6 bases). The sequencing input was PBMCs or a T cell subset sorted from them (not recorded which). The sequence was collected from an adult woman who had mild COVID-19 (a few samples of this study predate the infection). Cell type and time point are not known. The CDR3 region is CASSLESGEEQYF. As DNA, the CDR3 is TGTGCCAGCAGCTTAGAGTCAGGGGAAGAGCAGTACTTC.